This is a list of T cell receptor beta chains from one sample in a study of blood T cell repertoires in COVID-19. Some clones are missing from TCRdb's copy, which holds only in-frame ones; the method was immunoSEQ multiplex PCR. This table holds roughly 41,000 clones, nearly 90% found once. Sequenced sample: peripheral blood. Receptor source: a man between 60 and 70 years old with active COVID-19. Both conserved end residues are part of each CDR3. A D gene is named only where the DNA matches it firmly. Rows give clone size only sometimes, using once, few, many, or a class for an expanded clone.

TRBJ2-1,-,once,TRBV2,TGTGCCAGCAGTGACGCGCGAGCCCCCTACAATGAGCAGTTCTTC,CASSDARAPYNEQFF
TRBJ1-2,-,-,TRBV6-2/TRBV6-3,TGTGCCAGCAGTGTTACAGGGTCCTATGGCTACACCTTC,CASSVTGSYGYTF
TRBJ2-7,-,-,TRBV21-1,TGTGCCAGCAGCAAAGCGGGCGGGAGGACCGAGCAGTACTTC,CASSKAGGRTEQYF
TRBJ2-3,-,-,TRBV7-9,TGTGCCAGCAGCCAGAGGTGGTTCGAACAGGCTAGCACAGATACGCAGTATTTT,CASSQRWFEQASTDTQYF
TRBJ2-3,-,-,TRBV11-2,TGTGCCAGCAGCTTTACAACGACAGATACGCAGTATTTT,CASSFTTTDTQYF
TRBJ1-1,-,-,TRBV7-9,TGTGCCAGCAGCAACGGGTTCACTGAAGCTTTCTTT,CASSNGFTEAFF
TRBJ2-6,TRBD1,-,TRBV18,TGTGCCAGCTCGGGACAGGGGCCCTCTGGGGCCAACGTCCTGACTTTC,CASSGQGPSGANVLTF
TRBJ2-5,-,-,TRBV7-2,TGTGCCAGCAGCCAGACTAGGATTAAACCGGAGACCCAGTACTTC,CASSQTRIKPETQYF
TRBJ2-7,TRBD1,-,TRBV4-1,TGCGCCAGCAGCCCCGGTCAGGGGGCGAGGTTGGACGAGCAGTACTTC,CASSPGQGARLDEQYF
TRBJ2-5,-,-,TRBV6-4,TGTGCCAGCAGTGTAGGGAGCGGCGAGACCCAGTACTTC,CASSVGSGETQYF
TRBJ1-1,-,-,TRBV24-1,TGTGCCACCAGTTCGGGACAACTCCCATCTGAAGCTTTCTTT,CATSSGQLPSEAFF
TRBJ2-1,-,-,TRBV10-2,TGCGCCAGCTATAGCGGCTGGGGTAATGAGCAGTTCTTC,CASYSGWGNEQFF
TRBJ1-2,-,-,TRBV6-6,TGTGCCAGCAGCCCCGGGACAAACTATGGCTACACCTTC,CASSPGTNYGYTF
TRBJ2-2,-,few,TRBV18,TGTGCCAGCTCACCCCTAGCCGCAAACACCGGGGAGCTGTTTTTT,CASSPLAANTGELFF
TRBJ1-3,TRBD1,-,TRBV5-1,TGCGCCAGCAGCCAAGGACAGGGAGGACCTGGAAACACCATATATTTT,CASSQGQGGPGNTIYF
TRBJ1-2,-,-,TRBV29-1,TGCAGCGGCGACAGCTACTATGGCTACACCTTC,CSGDSYYGYTF
TRBJ2-1,-,-,TRBV4-1,TGCGCCAGCGCTCTCTTAGCGGTCCAGGCCCTCTACAATGAGCAGTTCTTC,CASALLAVQALYNEQFF
TRBJ1-4,-,-,TRBV28,TGTGCCAGCACCAAAGGGGGAACTAATGAAAAACTGTTTTTT,CASTKGGTNEKLFF
TRBJ1-1,-,-,TRBV6-5,TGTGCCAGCAGTTATTCAGACGGGGCTGAAGCTTTCTTT,CASSYSDGAEAFF
TRBJ2-1,-,-,TRBV6-5,TGTGCCAGCAGTTACTCGGCAGATTCCTACAATGAGCAGTTCTTC,CASSYSADSYNEQFF
TRBJ1-2,-,-,TRBV27,TGTGCCAGCAGTTTTAGGGGTCTCTATGGCTACACCTTC,CASSFRGLYGYTF
TRBJ2-7,-,-,TRBV10-3,TGTGCCATCAGTGAGCCGGAGAGCGACGAGCAGTACTTC,CAISEPESDEQYF
TRBJ2-7,TRBD2,-,TRBV7-2,TGTGCCAGCAGCTCCGACGGGACTAGCGGGAGCATGCCCTACGAGCAGTACTTC,CASSSDGTSGSMPYEQYF
TRBJ1-5,TRBD1,-,TRBV19,TGTGCCAGTAGTACCGGACAGGGGGATTATCAGCCCCAGCATTTT,CASSTGQGDYQPQHF
TRBJ1-1,-,few,TRBV2,TGTGCCAGCAGTGATGAGGGCGCGGGTGAAGCTTTCTTT,CASSDEGAGEAFF
TRBJ2-3,-,-,TRBV7-9,TGTGCCAGCAGCTCTTCCGTTGTCCGGAGCCCAACAGATACGCAGTATTTT,CASSSSVVRSPTDTQYF
TRBJ2-2,-,-,TRBV19,TGTGCCAGTAGCGGCGTGAACACCGGGGAGCTGTTTTTT,CASSGVNTGELFF
TRBJ1-3,TRBD1,-,TRBV6-5,TGTGCCAGCAGACCAGACAGGGGGCGGAACACCATATATTTT,CASRPDRGRNTIYF
TRBJ1-1,-,-,TRBV4-1,TGCGCCAGCAGCCACGGTAAGGACAGTGACACTGAAGCTTTCTTT,CASSHGKDSDTEAFF
TRBJ2-7,TRBD2,few,TRBV27,TGTGCCAGCAGTCCCCAACCCCCGCTAGCGGGGAGTGAAGAGCAGTACTTC,CASSPQPPLAGSEEQYF
TRBJ2-1,-,-,TRBV9,TGTGCCAGCAGCGGGCTAGCTGCCTCCTACAATGAGCAGTTCTTC,CASSGLAASYNEQFF
TRBJ2-1,-,-,TRBV7-9,TGTGCCAGCAGCTTAGCTGGGAGATACAATGAGCAGTTCTTC,CASSLAGRYNEQFF
TRBJ1-2,TRBD1,-,TRBV9,TGTGCCAGCAGCCCCCGACAGGGGGCCCTCTATGGCTACACCTTC,CASSPRQGALYGYTF
TRBJ2-2,-,-,TRBV6-4,TGTGCCAGCAGCGGGATTGGTGGGGAGCTGTTTTTT,CASSGIGGELFF
TRBJ2-5,-,-,TRBV27,TGTGCCAGCAGTTTAAGCTGGCAGGGCCAAGAGACCCAGTACTTC,CASSLSWQGQETQYF
TRBJ1-2,-,-,TRBV5-4,TGTGCCAGCAGCCTCGGGGGGGCCCTTGGCTACACCTTC,CASSLGGALGYTF
TRBJ2-3,-,-,TRBV7-2,TGTGCCAGCAGCTCCCTACTTACGGGAGCAGATACGCAGTATTTT,CASSSLLTGADTQYF
TRBJ1-4,TRBD1,once,TRBV18,TGTGCCAGCTCCCCTGGACAGGGGGAGGGAGAACTGTTTTTT,CASSPGQGEGELFF
TRBJ1-2,TRBD1,-,TRBV29-1,TGCAGCTCCAGACAGGGGGCGGACTATGGCTACACCTTC,CSSRQGADYGYTF
TRBJ1-5,-,-,TRBV5-6,TGTGCCAGCAGCTGGGCACCATTTAGCAATCAGCCCCAGCATTTT,CASSWAPFSNQPQHF
TRBJ2-7,-,-,TRBV19,TGTGCCAGTAGTATAGGGGACTCAATAGGAGAGCAGTACTTC,CASSIGDSIGEQYF
TRBJ2-1,TRBD1,few,TRBV5-6,TGTGCCAGCAGCTTCCTAGACAGGGATCTTCACAATGAGCAGTTCTTC,CASSFLDRDLHNEQFF
TRBJ2-4,TRBD1,-,TRBV7-2,TGTGCCAGCAGCTTAGCGGGGACCGGGACAGGGGGCAAAAACATTCAGTACTTC,CASSLAGTGTGGKNIQYF
TRBJ2-7,TRBD2,-,TRBV6-5,TGTGCCAGCAGTTACTCGGTTGCGGGAGGGCGGTACGAGCAGTACTTC,CASSYSVAGGRYEQYF
TRBJ2-5,TRBD2,-,TRBV19,TGTGCCAGTAGCCTGACTAGCGCGAAGACCCAGTACTTC,CASSLTSAKTQYF
TRBJ2-1,-,-,TRBV27,TGTGCCAGCAGCCGAACGGGACTCATCTACAATGAGCAGTTCTTC,CASSRTGLIYNEQFF
TRBJ2-7,TRBD1,-,TRBV6-5,TGTGCCAGCAGTTCCCGTCGACAGGGGATGGCCTACGAGCAGTACTTC,CASSSRRQGMAYEQYF
TRBJ2-1,TRBD1,-,TRBV29-1,TGCAGCGTTGGGTTGTGGGACAGTGTCTACAATGAGCAGTTCTTC,CSVGLWDSVYNEQFF
TRBJ1-6,-,-,TRBV7-2,TGTGCCAGCAGCTTAGTGGCAGGTCCCTATAATTCACCCCTCCACTTT,CASSLVAGPYNSPLHF
TRBJ2-7,-,-,TRBV19,TGTGCCAGTAGTAACGTCAGGAGGTACGAGCAGTACTTC,CASSNVRRYEQYF
TRBJ2-3,-,-,TRBV6-2/TRBV6-3,TGTGCCAGCAGCTCTACAGATACGCAGTATTTT,CASSSTDTQYF
TRBJ1-2,TRBD1,-,TRBV29-1,TGCAGCGTCGAGGGACAGGGGTATGGCTACACCTTC,CSVEGQGYGYTF
TRBJ2-1,-,-,TRBV27,TGTGCCAGCAGTTTCCTAGTCCACAATGAGCAGTTCTTC,CASSFLVHNEQFF
TRBJ1-1,-,-,TRBV4-2,TGTGCCAGCAGCCAAGATTTGGGCAAGAACACTGAAGCTTTCTTT,CASSQDLGKNTEAFF